This TCR beta chain is from a study of blood T cell repertoires in COVID-19. About the research overall: PBMCs, B-cell-depleted T cells, or T cells provided the cDNA or gDNA that made up the material.

In Cohort 3, a recovered donor had either two negative PCRs, clearance, or symptom resolution. This clone was seen many times. The assay was immunoSEQ multiplex PCR, and TCRdb's table has in-frame clones only and misses some. The table shows roughly 180,000 clones, with more than 70% occurring only once. V lost 6 bases and J lost 0, with 11 bases in between. Germline CDR1 MDHEN, CDR2 SYDVKM. CDR3 length: 14 residues. The clonotype originates from a man in his fifties or sixties who had recovered from COVID-19. The chain recombines TRBV28 with TRBJ1-1; D call uncertain. Sequenced material: PBMCs or T cells enriched from blood (not recorded which). The DNA for the CDR3 is TGTGCCAGCAGGTGGGCAGGCATGAACACTGAAGCTTTCTTT. The encoded protein is CASRWAGMNTEAFF.